The 28 T cell receptor beta chains presented below share a single source sample, sequenced in a study of blood T cell repertoires in COVID-19. Sequenced by immunoSEQ multiplex PCR; TCRdb stores in-frame clones only, minus some. The sample holds 390,000 or so clones; roughly 86% are singletons and the top ten take roughly 10%. The specimen sequenced was peripheral blood. These receptor sequences come from a woman aged 25 to 39 with COVID-19, enrolled during active disease.

The J gene is TRBJ2-7, the V gene TRBV18, with 8 bases lining up with TRBD2. After removal of 6 bases from V and 1 base from J, the junction contained 8 bases not matched to a gene. The CDR3 contains 15 residues. Per the germline V gene, CDR1 is KGHSH and CDR2 is LQKENI. The CDR3, as DNA: TGTGCCAGCTCCATTACACGGGGGGGATCCTACGAGCAGTACTTC. This codes for CASSITRGGSYEQYF.

The chain is built from TRBV7-9 and TRBJ1-1, with TRBD1 matching over 9 bases. Germline CDR1 is SEHNR and CDR2 is FQNEAQ (reference sequence). This CDR3 is built from 15 residues. The V segment lost 5 bases and the J segment 4 bases; nucleotides outside the gene matches: 8. This CDR3 reads CASSPPDRGTTEAFF. The CDR3 DNA is TGTGCCAGCAGCCCCCCAGACAGGGGGACCACTGAAGCTTTCTTT.

The J gene is TRBJ2-7, the V gene TRBV19; 10 nucleotides line up with TRBD2. Per the germline V gene, CDR1 is LNHDA and CDR2 is SQIVND (reference sequence). V gave up 5 bases and J gave up 3 bases; unmatched junction bases: 7. CDR3 length equals 15 residues. As DNA, the CDR3 is TGTGCCAGTAGTTCACTAGCGGGATCTCTCTACGAGCAGTACTTC. As protein: CASSSLAGSLYEQYF.

V gene TRBV11-2 combines with J gene TRBJ2-2, with TRBD1 matching over 9 bases. The V segment lost 5 bases and the J segment 7 bases; nucleotides outside the gene matches: 11. CDR1 is SGHAT and CDR2 is FQNNGV in the germline V gene. The length of the CDR3 is 16 residues. The CDR3 protein is CASSHRDRVFIGELFF. The DNA of the CDR3 is TGTGCCAGCAGCCACCGGGACAGGGTTTTCATCGGGGAGCTGTTTTTT.

The chain links TRBV2 to TRBJ1-5; D perhaps matches TRBD1 (5 bases). Germline V gene data show CDR1 as SNHLY and CDR2 as FYNNEI. The V and J ends lost 3 bases and 1 base respectively, with 10 bases between them. The CDR3 is made up of 15 amino acids. The CDR3: CASSEGGWSNQPQHF. CDR3 in DNA: TGTGCCAGCAGTGAGGGGGGATGGAGCAATCAGCCCCAGCATTTT.

The chain employs TRBV28 and TRBJ1-5; 7 bases are a match to TRBD1. V was clipped by 6 bases and J by 3 bases; unmatched bases: 5. The CDR3 has 14 amino acids. CDR1 and CDR2 (germline): MDHEN, SYDVKM. CDR3 region: CASSKTGHNQPQHF. CDR3 in DNA: TGTGCCAGCAGCAAGACAGGGCACAATCAGCCCCAGCATTTT.

The rearrangement uses TRBV19 and TRBJ2-5; 8 bases fit TRBD2. Losses at the gene ends were 5 bases for V and 6 bases for J; bases not matched to a gene: 11. This CDR3 is built from 15 residues. From germline, CDR1 is LNHDA and CDR2 SQIVND (reference sequence). Here the CDR3 reads CASSPTGGTQQTQYF. CDR3 nucleotide sequence: TGTGCCAGTAGTCCGACGGGGGGGACACAGCAGACCCAGTACTTC.

J is TRBJ1-2 and V is TRBV28, with 10 bases fitting TRBD1. Germline CDR1 MDHEN, CDR2 SYDVKM. The ends lost 2 bases at V and 8 bases at J; junction bases unmatched: 11. The CDR3 length is 16 residues. The CDR3 nucleotides read TGTGCCAGCAGTTTAGTTTCGGGACAGGGGTTTCGGGGCTACACCTTC. Encoded protein: CASSLVSGQGFRGYTF.

The chain couples TRBV30 to TRBJ1-6; D is unclear. V was clipped by 2 bases and J by 10 bases, with 21 bases between them. Germline V gives CDR1 GTSNPN, CDR2 SVGIG (reference sequence). This CDR3 spans 16 amino acids. DNA of the CDR3: TGTGCCTGGAGTCCCCACGCGACTAGAATAGGATCACCCCTCCACTTT. Its protein product is CAWSPHATRIGSPLHF. Combining the CDR3 with reference TRBV30 and TRBJ1-6 gives the whole variable domain SQTIHQWPATLVQPVGSPLSLECTVEGTSNPNLYWYRQAAGRGLQLLFYSVGIGQISSEVPQNLSASRPQDRQFILSSKKLLLSDSGFYLCAWSPHATRIGSPLHFGNGTRLTVT.

The chain uses TRBV5-1 and TRBJ2-3; 8 bases are shared with TRBD2. The CDR3 runs to 14 residues. Trimming cost V 0 bases and J 5 bases; bases outside gene matches: 2. Per the germline V gene, CDR1 is SGHRS and CDR2 is YFSETQ. In DNA form, the CDR3 reads TGCGCCAGCAGCTTGGAAAGCGGGAGAGATACGCAGTATTTT. It specifies CASSLESGRDTQYF.

V is TRBV11-2 and J is TRBJ2-7; 10 nucleotides agree with TRBD1. Germline V gives CDR1 SGHAT, CDR2 FQNNGV. With 5 bases clipped from V and 6 bases from J, the junction kept 4 bases outside the gene matches. The CDR3 spans 13 residues. The CDR3 reads CASSPGQGFEQYF. The DNA for the CDR3 is TGTGCCAGCAGCCCGGGACAGGGGTTCGAGCAGTACTTC.

The chain is built from TRBV7-6 and TRBJ1-6, with 10 bases lining up with TRBD1. This CDR3 spans 16 amino acids. Germline lookup yields CDR1 SGHVS and CDR2 FNYEAQ. The trim removed 5 bases at V and 9 bases at J, leaving 10 bases unmatched. Written as DNA, the CDR3 is TGTGCCAGCAGCGACGCACCGGGACAGGGGCGTTCACCCCTCCACTTT. This encodes CASSDAPGQGRSPLHF.

This clone was counted once. This chain joins TRBV21-1 and TRBJ2-5; the table's D call of TRBD1 was not tested on the DNA. TRBV21-1 is a listed pseudogene. This CDR3 region has 17 residues. The CDR3 here is CASSKEGQGRRGETQYF. CDR3 coding DNA: TGTGCCAGCAGCAAAGAGGGACAGGGTAGACGGGGAGAGACCCAGTACTTC.

The chain is built from TRBV4-2 and TRBJ1-2; D uncertain. With 0 bases removed from V and 4 bases from J, the gap between germline ends came to 9 bases. Looked up from germline, CDR1 is LGHNA and CDR2 is YNFKEQ. The CDR3 has 14 amino acids. CDR3: CASSQDGKSYGYTF. The CDR3 DNA is TGTGCCAGCAGCCAAGATGGTAAGAGCTATGGCTACACCTTC.

The CDR3 bases are TGCGCCAGCGCCAGGGGGTCGAGGGAGACCCAGTACTTC. This gives the protein CASARGSRETQYF. The V and J genes are TRBV4-1 and TRBJ2-5, with 7 bases that match TRBD1. Germline V gene sequence: CDR1 MGHRA, CDR2 YSYEKL. The length of the CDR3 is 13 residues. V dropped 8 bases and J dropped 5; count of bases not matched to a gene: 8.

This chain connects TRBV6-6 to TRBJ1-1, with D possibly being TRBD1 (6 bases). Trimming stripped 5 bases from V and 3 bases from J, with 31 bases between. Germline CDR1 MNHNY, CDR2 SVGAGI (reference sequence). The CDR3 runs to 20 residues. This chain's CDR3 is CASSPLYTTGSRGTDTEAFF. The CDR3 DNA follows: TGTGCCAGCAGTCCCCTATATACGACAGGAAGCAGGGGAACGGACACTGAAGCTTTCTTT.

The chain is built from TRBV29-1 and TRBJ2-1; D perhaps matches TRBD2 (5 bases). Germline CDR1 is SQVTM and CDR2 is ANQGSEA. Trimming stripped 2 bases from V and 0 bases from J, with 8 bases between. The CDR3 has 14 amino acids. The CDR3 protein is CSVESAGSYNEQFF. DNA for the CDR3: TGCAGCGTTGAATCTGCGGGCTCCTACAATGAGCAGTTCTTC.

This clone was detected a few times. The rearrangement links TRBV6-5 to TRBJ2-2, with a weak D call TRBD2 (6 bases). CDR1 MNHEY and CDR2 SVGAGI come from the germline V gene. V was clipped by 6 bases and J by 6 bases, with 14 bases between them. This CDR3 comprises 14 residues. CDR3 loop: CASRRRDSSGELFF. The CDR3 region has the DNA TGTGCCAGCAGGCGCCGGGACTCGTCCGGGGAGCTGTTTTTT.

The genes are TRBV6-6 and TRBJ2-7, with 10 bases aligning to TRBD2. V shed 5 bases and J 7 bases; nucleotides not matched to a gene: 11. CDR3 length equals 15 residues. Germline V gene sequence: CDR1 MNHNY, CDR2 SVGAGI (reference sequence). The CDR3: CASSPLAGETREQYF. The CDR3 nucleotides are TGTGCCAGCAGTCCTCTAGCGGGAGAAACGAGAGAGCAGTACTTC.

The chain employs TRBV29-1 and TRBJ2-3, with a tentative D call TRBD1 (5 bases). The ends were cut back, 7 bases at V and 3 bases at J, with 11 bases in the middle. This CDR3 contains 12 residues. The germline V gene encodes CDR1 SQVTM and CDR2 ANQGSEA. The CDR3 bases are TGCAGCGCCAGAGCAGGGACAGATACGCAGTATTTT. Translating it yields CSARAGTDTQYF.

The chain links TRBV11-2 to TRBJ2-3; 14 bases map to TRBD2. J gave up 2 bases and V 3 bases, and 7 bases lay outside the gene matches. The CDR3 contains 18 residues. Germline CDR1 reads SGHAT; CDR2 reads FQNNGV. The DNA for the CDR3 is TGTGCCAGCAGCTTGGGGACTAGCGGGAGAGGAAACACAGATACGCAGTATTTT. This sequence encodes CASSLGTSGRGNTDTQYF.

This clone was found a few times. The gene calls are TRBV28 and TRBJ2-1, with TRBD2 matching 10 bases. The CDR3 runs 17 residues. Germline V gene sequence: CDR1 MDHEN, CDR2 SYDVKM. V lost 3 bases and J lost 2; bases outside the gene matches: 7. The chain's CDR3 is CASSFPLAGVPYNEQFF. In nucleotides, the CDR3 is TGTGCCAGCAGTTTTCCTCTAGCGGGAGTACCCTACAATGAGCAGTTCTTC.

The table lists this clone with a count of one. The V and J genes are TRBV7-8 and TRBJ2-7; D is possibly TRBD2 (7 bases). Germline values: CDR1 SGHVS, CDR2 FQNEAQ. Trimming took 5 bases from V and 6 from J, leaving 20 bases between them. The CDR3 covers 15 residues. This chain's CDR3 is CASSTRGAGEGEQYF. The CDR3 coding sequence is TGTGCCAGCAGCACTCGAGGAGCAGGGGAGGGCGAGCAGTACTTC.

The chain carries TRBV27 and TRBJ2-7; the D is unclear. The V end was cut by 1 base, the J end by 0 bases, with 4 bases between. CDR1 is MNHEY, CDR2 SMNVEV, per germline (reference sequence). This CDR3 contains 13 residues. CDR3 region: CASSLFNSYEQYF. For the CDR3, the DNA is TGTGCCAGCAGTTTATTTAACTCCTACGAGCAGTACTTC.

The chain uses TRBV28 and TRBJ2-3; tentative D call: TRBD2 (6 bases). Germline CDR1 reads MDHEN; CDR2 reads SYDVKM. V was trimmed by 6 bases and J by 5 bases, leaving 15 bases between them. The CDR3 contains 14 residues. CDR3 loop: CASSPGLQIDTQYF. The DNA of the CDR3 is TGTGCCAGCAGCCCGGGACTCCAGATAGATACGCAGTATTTT.

V and J are TRBV29-1 and TRBJ2-3; D is possibly TRBD1 (6 bases). This CDR3 comprises 14 residues. Germline V gene sequence: CDR1 SQVTM, CDR2 ANQGSEA. Trimming left V 4 bases short and J 4 bases short, with 15 bases between. In DNA form, the CDR3 reads TGCAGCGTTGTATCAGGGGCCCTCGCAGATACGCAGTATTTT. Protein product: CSVVSGALADTQYF.

This chain joins TRBV11-2 and TRBJ1-3; unclear D gene. The V end was cut by 0 bases, the J end by 4 bases, with 4 bases between. The CDR3 is 13 amino acids. Germline V CDR1 and CDR2: SGHAT, FQNNGV. The CDR3 loop reads CASSLDRGNTIYF. The CDR3 region has the DNA TGTGCCAGCAGCTTAGATCGGGGAAACACCATATATTTT.

J is TRBJ2-7 and V is TRBV7-6, with D maybe TRBD2 (5 bases). The germline gives CDR1 SGHVS, CDR2 FNYEAQ. The CDR3 runs 15 residues. Trimming shortened V by 5 bases and J by 3 bases, and 17 bases separated the two germline ends. Written as DNA, the CDR3 is TGTGCCAGCAGCCCCTTGGAGGAGGATTTCTACGAGCAGTACTTC. Its protein is CASSPLEEDFYEQYF.